Presented here are 24 T cell receptor beta chains from one specimen sequenced in a study of blood T cell repertoires in COVID-19. Produced via immunoSEQ multiplex PCR; TCRdb's table is partial and in-frame only. The sample consists of approximately 12,000 clones, around three quarters of them appearing once. Sequenced sample: peripheral blood. These receptors all stem from a man between 60 and 70 years old with COVID-19, enrolled during active disease.

The rearrangement links TRBV5-4 to TRBJ2-4, with a possible D match to TRBD1 (5 bases). CDR1 SGHNT and CDR2 YYREEE come from the germline V gene (reference sequence). V was pared by 2 bases and J by 0 bases, with 9 bases between. This CDR3 contains 15 residues. The CDR3 nucleotides read TGTGCCAGCAGCTTCACAGGTCTAGCCAAAAACATTCAGTACTTC. This gives the protein CASSFTGLAKNIQYF.

This clone has more than one count but fewer than ten. The V and J genes are TRBV27 and TRBJ1-2, with D unclear. This CDR3 region has 16 residues. Germline assignment: CDR1 MNHEY and CDR2 SMNVEV (reference sequence). The ends were cut back, 0 bases at V and 3 bases at J, with 14 bases in the middle. The CDR3: CASSLSARVEYYGYTF. As DNA, the CDR3 is TGTGCCAGCAGTTTATCCGCCCGGGTAGAGTACTATGGCTACACCTTC.

This clone showed up just once. V and J are TRBV28 and TRBJ2-3, with 12 positions matching TRBD2. The V gene's germline CDR1 is MDHEN and CDR2 SYDVKM. The CDR3 contains 19 residues. The V and J ends lost 5 bases and 1 base, in that order; junction bases with no gene match: 13. The CDR3 nucleotides are TGTGCCAGCAGTCCCCAGACTAGCGGGAGTTATGGAGGCACAGATACGCAGTATTTT. Translating it yields CASSPQTSGSYGGTDTQYF. The full variable domain, with the rest looked up from reference TRBV28 and TRBJ2-3, is DVKVTQSSRYLVKRTGEKVFLECVQDMDHENMFWYRQDPGLGLRLIYFSYDVKMKEKGDIPEGYSVSREKKERFSLILESASTNQTSMYLCASSPQTSGSYGGTDTQYFGPGTRLTVL.

V and J are TRBV4-2 and TRBJ2-2; 8 positions agree with TRBD2. Trimming at V came to 4 bases and at J to 5 bases, leaving 3 bases not matched to a gene. Looked up from germline, CDR1 is LGHNA and CDR2 is YNFKEQ. This CDR3 has 14 residues. Written as DNA, the CDR3 is TGTGCCAGCAGCCGGGCGGGAGGAACCGGGGAGCTGTTTTTT. It is translated as CASSRAGGTGELFF.

This clone was counted a few times. The chain employs TRBV5-8 and TRBJ2-7; D call uncertain. V was pared by 3 bases and J by 3 bases, with 10 bases between. Germline V CDR1 and CDR2: SGHTS, YDEGEE. This CDR3 region has 13 residues. The CDR3 protein is CASSSNKYYEQYV. As DNA, the CDR3 is TGTGCCAGCAGCTCTAATAAGTACTACGAGCAGTACGTC.

In regard to this clone: Additional DNA sequences in this sample encode the identical CDR3. The chain recombines TRBV7-3 with TRBJ2-1, with D possibly matching TRBD2 (5 bases). Germline V gives CDR1 SGHTA, CDR2 FQGTGA. The CDR3 length is 12 residues. The ends were cut back, 3 bases at V and 6 bases at J, with 6 bases in the middle. In nucleotides, the CDR3 is TGTGCCAGCAGCTTCGCGGGCAATGAGCAGTTCTTC. Translating gives CASSFAGNEQFF.

The chain joins TRBV24-1 to TRBJ1-2, with D possibly TRBD1 on 5 matching bases. The CDR3 is 16 residues long. Germline V gives CDR1 KGHDR, CDR2 SFDVKD. Trimming removed 2 bases at V and 4 bases at J, with 16 bases between. The CDR3 DNA reads TGTGCCACCAGTGATTCCCCTGGGGCCAGAGCCTATGGCTACACCTTC. It encodes CATSDSPGARAYGYTF.

The chain carries TRBV6-2 or TRBV6-3 and TRBJ2-7; TRBD2 matches 8 bases. This CDR3 is 16 amino acids long. Germline V gives CDR1 MNHEY, CDR2 SVGEGT. J lost 2 bases, V lost 6 bases, and 12 bases had no gene match. CDR3 sequence reads: CASSRYRLALAYEQYV. DNA of the CDR3: TGTGCCAGCAGCCGATACCGACTAGCGCTTGCCTACGAGCAGTACGTC.

The V call is TRBV5-1, the J call TRBJ2-1; possibly TRBD1 for D (6 bases). This CDR3 spans 14 amino acids. V shed 4 bases and J shed 4 bases, with 12 bases lying between them. Germline assignment: CDR1 SGHRS and CDR2 YFSETQ. The CDR3 sequence: CASSQTRGYNEQFF. CDR3 sequence (DNA): TGCGCCAGCAGCCAGACGAGGGGGTACAATGAGCAGTTCTTC.

This clone appeared once. The V gene is TRBV18, the J gene TRBJ2-7, with a tentative D call TRBD2 (5 bases). Germline-derived CDR1 and CDR2 are KGHSH and LQKENI. The CDR3 loop spans 16 amino acids. CDR3 sequence reads: CASPPPERASSYEQYV. The CDR3 DNA sequence: TGTGCCAGCCCACCCCCCGAGAGGGCGAGCTCCTACGAGCAGTACGTC.

This rearrangement joins TRBV4-1 to TRBJ2-1; TRBD2 agrees at 10 bases. J lost 0 bases, V lost 7 bases, and 6 bases had no gene match. The V gene's germline CDR1 is MGHRA and CDR2 YSYEKL. The CDR3 loop spans 16 amino acids. The CDR3: CASTASGGSSYNEQFF. The DNA for the CDR3 is TGCGCCAGCACCGCTAGCGGGGGAAGCTCCTACAATGAGCAGTTCTTC.

V is TRBV5-5 and J is TRBJ1-1, with D perhaps matching TRBD1 (5 bases). V dropped 2 bases and J dropped 2 bases, with 13 bases sitting between them. The CDR3 length is 15 residues. Germline V lookup: CDR1 SGHKS, CDR2 YYEKEE (reference sequence). The CDR3 region is CASSFTTALNTEAFF. Here the CDR3 DNA reads TGTGCCAGCAGCTTCACGACAGCTCTTAACACTGAAGCTTTCTTT.

With regard to this clone: Its ends do not fully match the called genes, so a read error is possible. J is TRBJ1-1 and V is TRBV30; the D is unclear. The CDR3 is made up of 13 amino acids. Germline-derived CDR1 and CDR2 are GTSNPN and SVGIG (reference sequence). CDR3 sequence reads: CAWTLGVSIAFVF. In DNA, the CDR3 is TGTGCCTGGACCCTCGGGGTGTCGATCGCCTTCGTCTTT.

The chain joins TRBV5-4 to TRBJ2-1; D gene uncertain. The CDR3 runs to 14 residues. V lost 2 bases and J 0 bases, leaving 6 bases between the germline ends. CDR1 SGHNT and CDR2 YYREEE come from the germline V gene (reference sequence). CDR3 nucleotides: TGTGCCAGCAGCTTAACGGGCTCCTACAATGAGCAGTTCTTC. Protein product: CASSLTGSYNEQFF.

This clone was seen a handful of times. V usage is TRBV29-1 and J usage is TRBJ1-1, with D unclear. This CDR3 spans 13 amino acids. The germline gives CDR1 SQVTM, CDR2 ANQGSEA. With 3 bases removed from V and 1 base from J, the gap between germline ends came to 9 bases. The CDR3 spells CSVDEQTNTEAFF. The CDR3 DNA reads TGCAGCGTTGACGAACAGACGAACACTGAAGCTTTCTTT.

CDR3 DNA: TGCGCCAGCAGCCAGGGGGACGGCCCCTACGAGCAGTACTTC. Amino acid sequence: CASSQGDGPYEQYF. This chain connects TRBV5-1 to TRBJ2-7; 7 nucleotides match TRBD1. The V gene end was trimmed by 4 bases and the J gene end by 2 bases; junction bases not matched to a gene: 6. This CDR3 has 14 amino acids. The germline V gene encodes CDR1 SGHRS and CDR2 YFSETQ.

In nucleotides, the CDR3 is TGTGCCAGTAGTATAACGGTTGCGGGGGCCGGCACTGAAGCTTTCTTT. This sequence encodes CASSITVAGAGTEAFF. The J gene is TRBJ1-1, the V gene TRBV19; D is possibly TRBD1 (6 bases). The germline gives CDR1 LNHDA, CDR2 SQIVND (reference sequence). This CDR3 is 16 amino acids long. Trimming removed 2 bases from V and 4 bases from J, with 17 bases in between.

V is TRBV24-1 and J is TRBJ2-5, with 7 nucleotides matching TRBD1. CDR1 is KGHDR and CDR2 is SFDVKD in the germline V gene. The CDR3 is made up of 15 amino acids. V dropped 3 bases and J dropped 0; count of bases not matched to a gene: 3. The CDR3 nucleotides read TGTGCCACCAGTGATCCCGGGACAGACCAAGAGACCCAGTACTTC. As protein: CATSDPGTDQETQYF.

The CDR3: CSVETAQTAFF. The CDR3 coding sequence is TGCAGCGTTGAAACAGCACAAACGGCTTTCTTT. This chain uses TRBV29-1 with TRBJ1-1; D remains ambiguous. The CDR3 consists of 11 residues. CDR1 and CDR2 (germline): SQVTM, ANQGSEA. Trimming left V 2 bases short and J 11 bases short, with 12 bases between.

The rearrangement joins TRBV6-5 to TRBJ2-3; 8 bases match TRBD2. J gave up 4 bases and V 6 bases, and 6 bases lay outside the gene matches. Looked up from germline, CDR1 is MNHEY and CDR2 is SVGAGI. The CDR3 loop spans 14 amino acids. CDR3 amino acids: CASRKIGGADTQYF. CDR3 nucleotides: TGTGCCAGCAGGAAAATCGGGGGGGCAGATACGCAGTATTTT.

The genes are TRBV30 and TRBJ1-2; 8 bases are shared with TRBD1. V lost 8 bases, J lost 0 bases, and 14 bases stayed unmatched. Germline V gene lookup returns CDR1 GTSNPN and CDR2 SVGIG (reference sequence). This CDR3 contains 16 residues. CDR3 nucleotide sequence: TGTGCCCGGATCGACAGGGGCCTTTTAGCTAACTATGGCTACACCTTC. The encoded protein is CARIDRGLLANYGYTF.

The V gene is TRBV7-9, the J gene TRBJ2-7; TRBD1 agrees at 8 bases. Germline lookup yields CDR1 SEHNR and CDR2 FQNEAQ (reference sequence). CDR3 size: 16 residues. J lost 1 base, V lost 5 bases, and 10 bases had no gene match. As DNA, the CDR3 is TGTGCCAGCAGCGCCCACAGGGGGACCCCTTCCTACGAGCAGTACTTC. It codes for CASSAHRGTPSYEQYF.

The J gene is TRBJ1-5, the V gene TRBV19; no firm D call. The germline CDR1 and CDR2 sequences are LNHDA and SQIVND (reference sequence). The CDR3 spans 17 residues. Trimming took off 0 bases at V and 4 bases at J, with 16 bases between the two ends. The CDR3 nucleotides are TGTGCCAGTAGTATAGATCGCTCCCGGAGCGTTAATCAGCCCCAGCATTTT. It is translated as CASSIDRSRSVNQPQHF.

The V gene is TRBV28, the J gene TRBJ1-2, with D perhaps matching TRBD1 (5 bases). The CDR3 runs 15 residues. Between the trimmed V and J ends, which lost 3 bases and 0 bases, there was a span of 11 bases. Looked up from germline, CDR1 is MDHEN and CDR2 is SYDVKM. CDR3 nucleotide sequence: TGTGCCAGCAGTTTGGGGCAGCAAACTAACTATGGCTACACCTTC. This translates into CASSLGQQTNYGYTF.